This T cell receptor beta chain was sequenced in a study of neurological immune-mediated disorders. Study-wide results and caveats: The level of TCR clonal expansion was highest in patients with HTLV-1-associated myelopathy and lowest in multiple sclerosis, where it fell below the level seen in healthy controls.

CDR1 and CDR2 (germline): SGHRS, YFSETQ. Trimming cost V 0 bases and J 0 bases, with 10 bases left between them. This CDR3 has 16 residues. The cDNA was generated by 5'RACE with 10-nucleotide random UMIs. TCRdb reprocessed the 5' RACE reads via MiXCR and lists one record per CDR3 protein. The sample contains more than 45,000 distinct CDR3 sequences, 10% of which appear only once. Libraries used 2 million unsorted PBMCs kept frozen in RNAlater. Ten or more counts support this clonotype. Its antigen is as yet unknown. The gene calls are TRBV5-1 and TRBJ2-1; TRBD2 is a possible D gene (6 bases). The receptor was derived from a woman between 40 and 50 years old with HTLV-1-associated myelopathy (HAM/TSP). Input material: PBMCs. The CDR3 DNA follows: TGCGCCAGCAGCTTGGGAGGGCGGGGCTCCTACAATGAGCAGTTCTTC. Translating gives CASSLGGRGSYNEQFF.